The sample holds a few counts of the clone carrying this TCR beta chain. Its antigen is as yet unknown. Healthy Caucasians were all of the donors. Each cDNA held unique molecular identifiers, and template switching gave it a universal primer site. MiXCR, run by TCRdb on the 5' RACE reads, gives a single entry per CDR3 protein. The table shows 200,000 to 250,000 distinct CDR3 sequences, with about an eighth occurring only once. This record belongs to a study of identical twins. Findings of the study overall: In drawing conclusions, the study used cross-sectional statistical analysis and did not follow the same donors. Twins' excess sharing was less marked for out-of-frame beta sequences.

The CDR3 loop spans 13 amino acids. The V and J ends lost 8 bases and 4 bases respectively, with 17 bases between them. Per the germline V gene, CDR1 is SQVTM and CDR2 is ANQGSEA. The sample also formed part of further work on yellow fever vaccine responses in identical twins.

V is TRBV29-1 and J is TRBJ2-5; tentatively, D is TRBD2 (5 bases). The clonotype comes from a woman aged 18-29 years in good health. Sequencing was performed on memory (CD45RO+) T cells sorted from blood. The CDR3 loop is CSYGLVAGETQYF. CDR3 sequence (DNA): TGCAGCTATGGACTGGTCGCCGGAGAGACCCAGTACTTC.